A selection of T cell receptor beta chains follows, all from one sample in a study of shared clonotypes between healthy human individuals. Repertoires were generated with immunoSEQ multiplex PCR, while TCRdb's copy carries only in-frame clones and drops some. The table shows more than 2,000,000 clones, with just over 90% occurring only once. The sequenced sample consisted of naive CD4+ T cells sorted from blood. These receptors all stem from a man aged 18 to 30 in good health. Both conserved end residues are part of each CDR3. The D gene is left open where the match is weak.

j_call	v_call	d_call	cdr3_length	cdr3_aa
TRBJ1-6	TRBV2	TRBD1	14	CASSGDRVNSPLHF
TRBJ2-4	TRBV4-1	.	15	CASSRPDIAKNIQYF
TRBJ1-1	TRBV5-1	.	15	CASGRGGLLNAEAFF
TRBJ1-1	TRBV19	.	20	CASSIVPAASAFGLSLEAFF
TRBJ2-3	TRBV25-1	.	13	CASMAVNTDTQYF
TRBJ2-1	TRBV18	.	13	CASSPTLGEQQFF
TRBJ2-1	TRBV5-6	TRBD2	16	CASSLGASGRKGEQFF
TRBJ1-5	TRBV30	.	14	CAWSVQGNNQPQHF
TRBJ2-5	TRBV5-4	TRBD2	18	CASSSGTSGGRGLETQYF
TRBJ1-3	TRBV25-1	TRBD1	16	CASSDSGQDPGNTIYF
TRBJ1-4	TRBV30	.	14	CAWSVGQTYEKLFF
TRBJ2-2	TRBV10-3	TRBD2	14	CAISGAGGTGELFF
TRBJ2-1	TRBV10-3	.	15	CAISESSRTGDEQFF
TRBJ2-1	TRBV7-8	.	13	CASSLEGGNEQFF
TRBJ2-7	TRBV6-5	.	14	CASSYRLRLYEQYF
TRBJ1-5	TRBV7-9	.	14	CASSSDRDNQPQHF
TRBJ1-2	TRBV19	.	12	CASSMDGYGYTF
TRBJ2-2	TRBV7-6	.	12	CASSYPAGELFF
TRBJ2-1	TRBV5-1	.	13	CASSLDTYNEQFF
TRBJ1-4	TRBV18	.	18	CASSPLPDLTANNEKLFF
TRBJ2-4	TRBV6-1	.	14	CASRASGAKNIQYF
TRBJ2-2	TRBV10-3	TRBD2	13	CAMGLADTGELFF
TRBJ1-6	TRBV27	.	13	CASSSPGRSPLHF
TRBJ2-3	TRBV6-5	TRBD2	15	CASTQGTSVTDTQYF
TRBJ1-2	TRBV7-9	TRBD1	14	CASSTKGTGGGYTF